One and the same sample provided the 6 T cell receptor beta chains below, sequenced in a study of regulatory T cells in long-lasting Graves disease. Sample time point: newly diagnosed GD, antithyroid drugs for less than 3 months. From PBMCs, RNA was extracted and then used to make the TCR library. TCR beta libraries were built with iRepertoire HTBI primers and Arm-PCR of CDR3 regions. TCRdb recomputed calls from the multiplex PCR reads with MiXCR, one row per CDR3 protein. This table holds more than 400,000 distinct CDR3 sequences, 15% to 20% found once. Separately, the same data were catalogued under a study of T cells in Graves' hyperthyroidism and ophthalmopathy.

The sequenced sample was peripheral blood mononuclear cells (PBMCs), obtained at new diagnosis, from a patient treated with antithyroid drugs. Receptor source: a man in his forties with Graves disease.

The DNA of the CDR3 is TGTGCCAGCAGCCGACTAGCGGGAGGCCACAATGAGCAGTTCTTC. This gives the protein CASSRLAGGHNEQFF. The J gene is TRBJ2-1, the V gene TRBV6-2 or TRBV6-3; TRBD2 matches at 13 bases. The CDR3 has 15 amino acids. Germline lookup yields CDR1 MNHEY and CDR2 SVGEGT. J was trimmed by 5 bases and V by 6 bases; bases with no gene match: 4.

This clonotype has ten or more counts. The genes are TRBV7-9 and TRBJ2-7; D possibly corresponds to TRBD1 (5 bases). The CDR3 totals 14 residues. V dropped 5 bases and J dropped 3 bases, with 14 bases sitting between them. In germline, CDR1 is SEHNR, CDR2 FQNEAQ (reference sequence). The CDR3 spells CASSHIDSSYEQYF. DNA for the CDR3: TGTGCCAGCAGCCACATTGACAGTAGCTACGAGCAGTACTTC.

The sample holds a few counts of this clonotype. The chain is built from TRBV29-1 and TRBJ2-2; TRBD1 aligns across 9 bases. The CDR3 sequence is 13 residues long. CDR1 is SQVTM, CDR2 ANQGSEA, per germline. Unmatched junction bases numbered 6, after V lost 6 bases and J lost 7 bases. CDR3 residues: CSVQGAPIGELFF. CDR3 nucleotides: TGCAGCGTACAGGGGGCACCTATCGGGGAGCTGTTTTTT.

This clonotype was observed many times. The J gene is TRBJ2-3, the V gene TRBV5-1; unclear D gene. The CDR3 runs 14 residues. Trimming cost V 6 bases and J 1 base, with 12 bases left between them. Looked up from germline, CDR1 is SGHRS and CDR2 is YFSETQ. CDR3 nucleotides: TGCGCCAGCAAGGCGAGGTCGGGCACAGATACGCAGTATTTT. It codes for CASKARSGTDTQYF.

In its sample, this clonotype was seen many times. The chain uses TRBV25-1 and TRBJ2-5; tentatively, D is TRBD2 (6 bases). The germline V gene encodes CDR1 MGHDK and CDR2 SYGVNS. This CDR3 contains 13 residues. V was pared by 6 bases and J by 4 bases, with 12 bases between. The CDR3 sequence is CASSVLASETQYF. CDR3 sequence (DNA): TGTGCCAGCAGCGTACTAGCTTCAGAGACCCAGTACTTC.

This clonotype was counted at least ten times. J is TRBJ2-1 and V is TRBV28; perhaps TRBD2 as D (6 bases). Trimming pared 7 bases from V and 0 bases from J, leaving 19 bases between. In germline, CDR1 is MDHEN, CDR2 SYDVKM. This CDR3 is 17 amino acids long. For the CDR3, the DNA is TGTGCCAGCACCATCCCGTTGGGGGGTGGCTCCTACAATGAGCAGTTCTTC. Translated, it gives CASTIPLGGGSYNEQFF.